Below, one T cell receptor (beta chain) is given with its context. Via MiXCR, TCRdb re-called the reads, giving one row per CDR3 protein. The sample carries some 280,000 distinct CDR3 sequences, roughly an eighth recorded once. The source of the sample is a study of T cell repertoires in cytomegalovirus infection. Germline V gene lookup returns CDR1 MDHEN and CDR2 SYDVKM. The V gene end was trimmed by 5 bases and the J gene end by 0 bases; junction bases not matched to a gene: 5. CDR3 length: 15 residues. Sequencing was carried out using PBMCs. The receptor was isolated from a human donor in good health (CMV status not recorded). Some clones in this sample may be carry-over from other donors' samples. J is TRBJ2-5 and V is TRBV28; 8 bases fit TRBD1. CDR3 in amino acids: CASSAQDRDQETQYF. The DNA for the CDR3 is TGTGCCAGCAGTGCCCAGGACAGGGACCAAGAGACCCAGTACTTC.